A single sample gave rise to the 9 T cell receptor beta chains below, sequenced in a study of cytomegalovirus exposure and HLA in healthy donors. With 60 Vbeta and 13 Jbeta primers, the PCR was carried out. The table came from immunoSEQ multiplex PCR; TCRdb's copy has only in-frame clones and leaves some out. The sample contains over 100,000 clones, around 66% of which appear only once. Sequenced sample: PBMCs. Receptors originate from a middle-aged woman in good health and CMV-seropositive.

The CDR3 DNA sequence: TGTGCCAGCAGCCTTAGGCGGGACAGGGGGCGCGACACTGAAGCTTTCTTT. This encodes CASSLRRDRGRDTEAFF. The rearrangement uses TRBV7-6 and TRBJ1-1; 12 nucleotides line up with TRBD1. The trim removed 5 bases at V and 3 bases at J, leaving 10 bases unmatched. Germline V gene lookup returns CDR1 SGHVS and CDR2 FNYEAQ. The CDR3 extends over 17 amino acids.

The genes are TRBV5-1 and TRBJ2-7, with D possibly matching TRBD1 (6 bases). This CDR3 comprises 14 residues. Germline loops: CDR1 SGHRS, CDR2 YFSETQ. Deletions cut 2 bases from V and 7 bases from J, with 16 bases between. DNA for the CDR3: TGCGCCAGCAGCTTTAGCAGGGGTTCGGGGGAGCAGTACTTC. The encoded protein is CASSFSRGSGEQYF.

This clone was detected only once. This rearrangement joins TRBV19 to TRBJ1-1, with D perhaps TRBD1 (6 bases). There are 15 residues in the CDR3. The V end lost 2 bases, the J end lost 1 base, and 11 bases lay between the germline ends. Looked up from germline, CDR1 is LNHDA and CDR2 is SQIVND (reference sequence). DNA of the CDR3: TGTGCCAGTAGTATATCCGGGACACGGAACACTGAAGCTTTCTTT. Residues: CASSISGTRNTEAFF. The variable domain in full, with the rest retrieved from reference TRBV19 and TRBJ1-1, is DGGITQSPKYLFRKEGQNVTLSCEQNLNHDAMYWYRQDPGQGLRLIYYSQIVNDFQKGDIAEGYSVSREKKESFPLTVTSAQKNPTAFYLCASSISGTRNTEAFFGQGTRLTVV.

CDR3 loop: CARASGNNEQFF. DNA for the CDR3: TGTGCCAGAGCTAGCGGAAACAATGAGCAGTTCTTC. The chain combines TRBV2 with TRBJ2-1; 7 positions agree with TRBD2. The CDR3 covers 12 residues. Germline loops: CDR1 SNHLY, CDR2 FYNNEI. V lost 9 bases to trimming and J lost 5 bases; unmatched junction nucleotides: 4. Together with reference TRBV2 and TRBJ2-1, the CDR3 gives the full variable domain: EPEVTQTPSHQVTQMGQEVILRCVPISNHLYFYWYRQILGQKVEFLVSFYNNEISEKSEIFDDQFSVERPDGSNFTLKIRSTKLEDSAMYFCARASGNNEQFFGPGTRLTVL.

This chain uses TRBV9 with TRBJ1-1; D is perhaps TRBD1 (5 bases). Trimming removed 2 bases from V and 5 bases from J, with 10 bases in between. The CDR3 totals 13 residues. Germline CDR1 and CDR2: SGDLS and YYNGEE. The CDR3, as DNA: TGTGCCAGCAGCGTTCAGGGTGGAACTGAAGCTTTCTTT. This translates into CASSVQGGTEAFF. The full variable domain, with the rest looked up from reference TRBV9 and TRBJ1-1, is DSGVTQTPKHLITATGQRVTLRCSPRSGDLSVYWYQQSLDQGLQFLIQYYNGEERAKGNILERFSAQQFPDLHSELNLSSLELGDSALYFCASSVQGGTEAFFGQGTRLTVV.

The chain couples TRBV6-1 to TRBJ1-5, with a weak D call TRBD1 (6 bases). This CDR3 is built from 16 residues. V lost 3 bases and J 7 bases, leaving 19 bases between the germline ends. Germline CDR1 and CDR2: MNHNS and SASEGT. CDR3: CASSDAGRGVSQPQHF. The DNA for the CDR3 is TGTGCCAGCAGTGATGCAGGCAGGGGAGTGAGCCAGCCCCAGCATTTT.

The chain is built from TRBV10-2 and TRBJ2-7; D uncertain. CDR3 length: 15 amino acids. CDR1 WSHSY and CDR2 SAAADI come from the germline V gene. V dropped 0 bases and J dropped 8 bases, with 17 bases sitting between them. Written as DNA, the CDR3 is TGCGCCAGCAGTGAGTCGCAGACTGGCGTAGTCAAGCAGTACTTC. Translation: CASSESQTGVVKQYF.

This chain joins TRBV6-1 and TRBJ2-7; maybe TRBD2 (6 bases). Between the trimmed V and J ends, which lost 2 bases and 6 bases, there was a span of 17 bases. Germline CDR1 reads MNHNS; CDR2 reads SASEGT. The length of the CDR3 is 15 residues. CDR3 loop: CASSELAGNGREQYF. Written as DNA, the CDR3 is TGTGCCAGCAGTGAACTGGCGGGGAACGGGCGCGAGCAGTACTTC.

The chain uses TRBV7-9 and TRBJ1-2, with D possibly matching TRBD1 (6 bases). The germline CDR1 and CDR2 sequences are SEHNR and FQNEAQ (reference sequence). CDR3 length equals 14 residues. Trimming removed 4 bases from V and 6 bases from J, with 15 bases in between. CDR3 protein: CASSYPGDDDGYTF. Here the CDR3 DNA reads TGTGCCAGCAGCTATCCAGGGGATGACGATGGCTACACCTTC.